The 11 T cell receptor beta chains in this list originate from one sample, sequenced in a study of CD8 T cells in ankylosing spondylitis. Using its own MiXCR run on the 5' RACE reads, TCRdb lists one record per CDR3 protein. Among 85,000 to 100,000 distinct CDR3 sequences listed, roughly 8% were seen once. Sequencing was performed on blood, either unsorted or a sorted T cell fraction (not recorded which). The receptors originated from a male donor with ankylosing spondylitis or in good health (not recorded which).

This clonotype was seen many times. This rearrangement joins TRBV12-3 or TRBV12-4 to TRBJ1-1; 8 bases map to TRBD1. This CDR3 has 13 residues. V trimming: 5 bases; J trimming: 6 bases; junction bases outside the gene matches: 5. CDR3 sequence reads: CASSVGQASEAFF. CDR3 DNA sequence: TGTGCCAGCAGTGTGGGACAGGCGTCTGAAGCTTTCTTT.

This clonotype was recorded many times. The chain's CDR3 is CASSGEAGVLANTIYF. The CDR3 nucleotides read TGTGCCAGCAGCGGAGAGGCAGGGGTTCTCGCGAACACCATATATTTT. This sequence joins TRBV7-2 and TRBJ1-3; tentative D call: TRBD1 (6 bases). Germline V gene lookup returns CDR1 SGHTA and CDR2 FQGNSA. The CDR3 runs 16 residues. V lost 5 bases and J 7 bases, leaving 21 bases between the germline ends.

Only a few counts were recorded for this clonotype. The chain employs TRBV5-6 and TRBJ1-6; 8 bases match TRBD1. The CDR3 spans 14 residues. In germline, CDR1 is SGHDT, CDR2 YYEEEE. Germline trimming cut 2 bases from V and 5 bases from J; bases unmatched to any gene: 0. The CDR3 bases are TGTGCCAGCAGCTTACAGGGGGATAATTCACCCCTCCACTTT. This translates into CASSLQGDNSPLHF. Looking up the rest from reference TRBV5-6 and TRBJ1-6 gives the full variable domain: DAGVTQSPTHLIKTRGQQVTLRCSPKSGHDTVSWYQQALGQGPQFIFQYYEEEERQRGNFPDRFSGHQFPNYSSELNVNALLLGDSALYLCASSLQGDNSPLHFGNGTRLTVT.

This clonotype was recorded at least ten times. The gene calls are TRBV7-2 and TRBJ1-6; 7 positions match TRBD1. The germline V gene encodes CDR1 SGHTA and CDR2 FQGNSA. The CDR3 runs 14 residues. The junction had 4 bases not matched to a gene; V was cut back by 3 bases and J by 8 bases. CDR3 loop: CASSFDRVDSPLHF. In nucleotides, the CDR3 is TGTGCCAGCAGCTTTGACAGGGTTGATTCACCCCTCCACTTT.

This clonotype was counted only a few times. The chain employs TRBV20-1 and TRBJ2-5, with D perhaps matching TRBD2 (6 bases). The CDR3 is 11 residues long. V lost 8 bases and J 2 bases, leaving 9 bases between the germline ends. Germline CDR1 is DFQATT and CDR2 is SNEGSKA (reference sequence). In DNA form, the CDR3 reads TGCAGTATGCGGGGTCAAGAGACCCAGTACTTC. It encodes CSMRGQETQYF.

This chain links TRBV27 with TRBJ2-7; 11 bases fit TRBD2. The junction had 5 bases not matched to a gene; V was cut back by 5 bases and J by 2 bases. CDR3 length: 15 amino acids. Germline V gives CDR1 MNHEY, CDR2 SMNVEV (reference sequence). This CDR3 is CASSEGLAGPYEQYF. CDR3 nucleotide sequence: TGTGCCAGCAGTGAAGGACTAGCGGGTCCCTACGAGCAGTACTTC.

This clonotype was seen a handful of times. V gene TRBV7-9 combines with J gene TRBJ1-1; 8 positions match TRBD1. Per the germline V gene, CDR1 is SEHNR and CDR2 is FQNEAQ (reference sequence). V dropped 8 bases and J dropped 9; count of bases not matched to a gene: 20. The CDR3 is made up of 16 amino acids. The CDR3 nucleotides are TGTGCCAGCTCCTCAGGGGGCGTAGGGATTGCAATGCAAGCTTTCTTT. Its translation is CASSSGGVGIAMQAFF.

This clonotype has a handful of counts. The chain uses TRBV6-2 or TRBV6-3 and TRBJ1-4, with D unclear. Germline values: CDR1 MNHEY, CDR2 SVGEGT. This CDR3 has 16 amino acids. V gave up 5 bases and J gave up 0 bases, with 13 bases separating them. The CDR3 DNA follows: TGTGCCAGCAGTGGACGGAGCGGAACAACTAATGAAAAACTGTTTTTT. Residues: CASSGRSGTTNEKLFF.

This clonotype was seen ten or more times. V is TRBV10-3 and J is TRBJ1-6; D call uncertain. The CDR3 is 12 residues long. The ends were cut back, 4 bases at V and 10 bases at J, with 8 bases in the middle. From germline, CDR1 is ENHRY and CDR2 SYGVKD. The CDR3, as DNA: TGTGCCATCAGTGGACCTGACTCACCCCTCCACTTT. Translating gives CAISGPDSPLHF.

The rearrangement joins TRBV27 to TRBJ1-2; D possibly corresponds to TRBD1 (5 bases). Looked up from germline, CDR1 is MNHEY and CDR2 is SMNVEV (reference sequence). The V and J ends lost 10 bases and 4 bases respectively, with 16 bases between them. This CDR3 spans 13 amino acids. CDR3 sequence: CATSGTASYGYTF. The CDR3 bases are TGTGCCACCTCCGGGACGGCGAGCTATGGCTACACCTTC.

The chain links TRBV28 to TRBJ2-2; 9 bases line up with TRBD2. Germline V gene sequence: CDR1 MDHEN, CDR2 SYDVKM. V was clipped by 2 bases and J by 6 bases; unmatched bases: 1. The length of the CDR3 is 14 residues. DNA of the CDR3: TGTGCCAGCAGTTTAGCGGGAGGGCCCGGGGAGCTGTTTTTT. Translation: CASSLAGGPGELFF.